The next 4 T cell receptor beta chains were all read from a single sample in a study of T cells in women clearing cervical HPV infection. Sequenced by immunoSEQ multiplex PCR; TCRdb stores in-frame clones only, minus some. This sample's clone table lists 20,000 to 25,000 clones. The sequencing input was blood buffy coat. The receptors here all came from a woman between 18 and 70 years old with a cervical HPV16 infection that either progressed to CIN3+ or cleared (not recorded which).

For this clone: The read halts 3 residues ahead of the CDR3 end, with the missing end drawn from the germline J gene. The rearrangement uses TRBV2 and TRBJ1-6, with D possibly TRBD1 on 6 matching bases. V gave up 4 bases and J gave up 0 bases, with 16 bases separating them. CDR3 length: 18 residues. Germline V gives CDR1 SNHLY, CDR2 FYNNEI. The CDR3 loop reads CASSGLNRASSYNSPLHF. The part of the CDR3 DNA that was read is TGTGCCAGCAGTGGGTTAAACAGGGCCAGCTCCTATAATTCACCC.

In the case of this clone: Read sequence stops 3 residues before the CDR3 end, and the germline J gene provides the missing end. The chain uses TRBV19 and TRBJ2-1, with TRBD1 as a possible D gene (5 bases). Germline V lookup: CDR1 LNHDA, CDR2 SQIVND (reference sequence). V was shortened by 3 bases and J by 0 bases, with 18 bases between the two germline ends. This CDR3 contains 18 residues. The part of the CDR3 DNA that was read is TGTGCCAGTAGTATTCCTGGGGCCGGCATTCCCTCCTACAATGAG. Amino acids: CASSIPGAGIPSYNE. The whole CDR3 protein reads CASSIPGAGIPSYNEQFF.

Regarding this clone: The observed sequence ends 3 residues before the CDR3 terminus, with the missing tail filled in from the germline J gene. The chain combines TRBV10-2 with TRBJ1-2; TRBD1 aligns across 9 bases. This CDR3 spans 14 amino acids. Germline CDR1 and CDR2: WSHSY and SAAADI. CDR3 DNA, as far as it was read: TGCGCCAGCAGTGAGTTTAAAGGGACAGGGGGC. Its translation is CASSEFKGTGG. The full CDR3 protein reads CASSEFKGTGGYTF.

Regarding this clone: The read ends 3 residues before the CDR3 terminus; that terminus is restored from the germline J gene. The chain joins TRBV30 to TRBJ2-7; 9 nucleotides line up with TRBD1. This CDR3 region has 13 residues. The V gene end was trimmed by 5 bases and the J gene end by 4 bases; junction bases not matched to a gene: 6. The germline gives CDR1 GTSNPN, CDR2 SVGIG (reference sequence). The CDR3: CAWADRGNYEQYF. CDR3 DNA (partial): TGTGCCTGGGCGGACAGGGGAAATTACGAG. Full variable domain (remainder filled in from reference TRBV30 and TRBJ2-7): SQTIHQWPATLVQPVGSPLSLECTVEGTSNPNLYWYRQAAGRGLQLLFYSVGIGQISSEVPQNLSASRPQDRQFILSSKKLLLSDSGFYLCAWADRGNYEQYFGPGTRLTVT.